These 25 T cell receptor beta chains were sequenced from one sample in a study of T cell clonality in common variable immunodeficiency. The table came from immunoSEQ multiplex PCR; TCRdb's copy has only in-frame clones and leaves some out. This sample carries roughly 70,000 clones, none of them present only once. Sequenced input: peripheral blood mononuclear cells. The receptors originated from a person between 18 and 75 years old in good health.

This clone occurred many times. The CDR3 region is CASSTSTGTNQPQHF. Incomplete CDR3 DNA: TGTGCCAGTAGCACCTCCACAGGGACCAATCAGCCC. The chain combines TRBV19 with TRBJ1-5; D is possibly TRBD1 (6 bases). The observed sequence ends 3 residues before the CDR3 terminus, with the missing tail filled in from the germline J gene. Germline CDR1 and CDR2: LNHDA and SQIVND (reference sequence). V lost 6 bases and J lost 3, with 15 bases in between. There are 15 residues in the CDR3. The full variable domain, completed using reference TRBV19 and TRBJ1-5, is DGGITQSPKYLFRKEGQNVTLSCEQNLNHDAMYWYRQDPGQGLRLIYYSQIVNDFQKGDIAEGYSVSREKKESFPLTVTSAQKNPTAFYLCASSTSTGTNQPQHFGDGTRLSIL.

This clone was seen repeatedly, ten times or more. A read error may produce the germline difference seen at one junction end. Sequencing ends 3 residues short of the CDR3 end; the germline J gene provides the rest. This chain links TRBV7-7 with TRBJ1-4; 7 nucleotides match TRBD1. CDR1 is SSHAT, CDR2 FNYEAQ, per germline (reference sequence). CDR3 length equals 14 residues. CDR3 bases read: TGTGCTAGCAGCTCCTCGCCGACAGGGGAAAAA. Its translation: CASSSSPTGEK. The entire CDR3 is CASSSSPTGEKLFF.

In its sample, this clone was seen many times. The missing CDR3 end, 3 residues past where the read stops, is filled in from the germline J gene. The chain has TRBV11-2 and TRBJ1-2; D not resolved. Germline V gives CDR1 SGHAT, CDR2 FQNNGV. This CDR3 contains 12 residues. Trimming left V 2 bases short and J 4 bases short, with 5 bases between. This chain's CDR3 is CASSLQGYGYTF. The CDR3 bases that were read are TGTGCCAGCAGCTTACAAGGCTATGGC.

This clone appeared many times. Read coverage stops 3 residues before the CDR3 terminus; the germline J gene supplies the remainder. The rearrangement links TRBV5-1 to TRBJ1-1, with D perhaps TRBD1 (5 bases). V lost 4 bases to trimming and J lost 0 bases, with 10 bases between them. Germline assignment: CDR1 SGHRS and CDR2 YFSETQ. The CDR3 extends over 14 amino acids. The CDR3 bases that were read are TGCGCCAGCAGCCCGGGACTGCTGAACACTGAA. Translating it yields CASSPGLLNTE. The complete CDR3 sequence is CASSPGLLNTEAFF.

This clone occurred many times. Sequencing ends 3 residues short of the CDR3 end; the germline J gene provides the rest. This chain uses TRBV13 with TRBJ2-4; possibly TRBD2 for D (6 bases). The germline gives CDR1 PRHDT, CDR2 FYEKMQ (reference sequence). V lost 4 bases, J lost 0 bases, and 10 bases lay in between. This CDR3 region has 15 residues. The covered CDR3 bases are TGTGCCAGCAGCTCTTTGGGACTAGCCAAAAACATT. Encoded protein: CASSSLGLAKNI. The full CDR3 protein reads CASSSLGLAKNIQYF.

This clone was recorded many times. The read terminates 3 residues before the CDR3 end, so the remaining end is supplied by the germline J gene. The chain has TRBV28 and TRBJ2-2, with 7 bases matching TRBD2. The V gene's germline CDR1 is MDHEN and CDR2 SYDVKM. V gave up 11 bases and J gave up 6 bases; unmatched junction bases: 6. CDR3 length equals 12 residues. CDR3 amino acids: CAGGGGAGELFF. Incomplete CDR3 DNA: TGTGCCGGGGGGGGAGGCGCCGGGGAG.

In this sample, this clone turned up many times. Coverage ceases 3 residues before the CDR3 finishes, and the germline J gene fills in the end. The chain carries TRBV13 and TRBJ2-4; a weak D match, TRBD1 (6 bases). This CDR3 contains 15 residues. CDR1 is PRHDT and CDR2 is FYEKMQ in the germline V gene (reference sequence). V was shortened by 5 bases and J by 3 bases, with 14 bases between the two germline ends. The CDR3 region is CASSLSRDNKNIQYF. The CDR3 DNA, read in part, is TGTGCCAGCAGCCTTAGTAGGGACAACAAAAACATT.

This clone was picked up many times. The CDR3 extends 3 residues past the end of the read, so its final part is completed from the germline J gene. The rearrangement joins TRBV20-1 to TRBJ1-1; D might be TRBD1 (5 bases). The V end lost 0 bases, the J end lost 0 bases, and 11 bases lay between the germline ends. CDR3 length: 15 residues. CDR1 is DFQATT and CDR2 is SNEGSKA in the germline V gene (reference sequence). The chain's CDR3 is CSARDPGLMNTEAFF. Incomplete CDR3 DNA: TGCAGTGCTAGAGATCCGGGACTCATGAACACTGAA.

The sample holds many counts of this clone. Read coverage stops 3 residues before the CDR3 terminus; the germline J gene supplies the remainder. The chain uses TRBV12-3 or TRBV12-4 and TRBJ1-5; D gene unclear. The CDR3 consists of 13 residues. V lost 2 bases and J 3 bases, leaving 5 bases between the germline ends. The CDR3 DNA, read in part, is TGTGCCAGCAGTTTATCCCTCAATCAGCCC. Its protein is CASSLSLNQP. The complete CDR3 reads CASSLSLNQPQHF.

This clone was seen many times. The read ends 3 residues before the CDR3 terminus; that terminus is restored from the germline J gene. The chain couples TRBV5-1 to TRBJ1-1, with unresolved D. From germline, CDR1 is SGHRS and CDR2 YFSETQ. The CDR3 is 15 residues long. The V end lost 4 bases, the J end lost 4 bases, and 17 bases lay between the germline ends. CDR3 DNA (partial): TGCGCCAGCAGCCCGACCGACACCCGCCTCACTGAA. Its protein is CASSPTDTRLTE. The full CDR3 reads CASSPTDTRLTEAFF.

This clone was recorded at least ten times. The read finishes 3 residues shy of the CDR3 end, and the germline J gene is used to complete it. The chain uses TRBV5-6 and TRBJ2-7; 9 bases map to TRBD1. The junction had 8 bases not matched to a gene; V was cut back by 4 bases and J by 3 bases. The CDR3 extends over 15 amino acids. CDR1 and CDR2 from the germline V gene are SGHDT and YYEEEE. The part of the CDR3 DNA that was read is TGTGCCAGCAGCGAAAACCCGGGACAGGGCTACGAG. This sequence encodes CASSENPGQGYE. The CDR3, in full, reads CASSENPGQGYEQYF. Full variable domain (outside the CDR3, taken from reference TRBV5-6 and TRBJ2-7): DAGVTQSPTHLIKTRGQQVTLRCSPKSGHDTVSWYQQALGQGPQFIFQYYEEEERQRGNFPDRFSGHQFPNYSSELNVNALLLGDSALYLCASSENPGQGYEQYFGPGTRLTVT.

This clone has a count of ten or more. The CDR3 goes on 3 residues after the read ends, and that part is filled in from the germline J gene. V and J are TRBV20-1 and TRBJ2-5, with 9 nucleotides matching TRBD2. The CDR3 runs 17 residues. J gave up 5 bases and V 0 bases, and 13 bases lay outside the gene matches. The germline V gene has CDR1 DFQATT and CDR2 SNEGSKA (reference sequence). CDR3 in amino acids: CSARDISMASGIETQYF. The part of the CDR3 DNA that was read is TGCAGTGCTAGAGATATTTCGATGGCTAGCGGGATTGAGACC.

This clone was seen ten or more times. The read is 3 residues too short to cover the CDR3 end, so that end is filled in from the germline J gene. V is TRBV5-5 and J is TRBJ1-3; no clear D gene. Germline V lookup: CDR1 SGHKS, CDR2 YYEKEE (reference sequence). Between the trimmed V and J ends, which lost 4 bases and 4 bases, there was a span of 15 bases. The CDR3 covers 15 residues. The CDR3 loop reads CASSPHQITGNTIYF. CDR3 DNA (partial): TGTGCCAGCAGCCCCCACCAAATTACAGGAAACACC.

Only a few counts were recorded for this clone. The observed sequence ends 3 residues before the CDR3 terminus, with the missing tail filled in from the germline J gene. The gene calls are TRBV11-1 and TRBJ2-2; TRBD1 matches at 8 bases. This CDR3 has 12 residues. V shed 11 bases, J shed 6 bases, and the junction held 5 bases outside the gene matches. Looked up from germline, CDR1 is SGHAT and CDR2 is FQDESV (reference sequence). CDR3 loop: CAGLTGAGELFF. The covered CDR3 bases are TGTGCCGGCTTGACAGGGGCCGGGGAG.

This clone has a count of ten or more. The read terminates 3 residues ahead of where the CDR3 ends, so the germline J gene completes it. The rearrangement joins TRBV20-1 to TRBJ2-1; 8 nucleotides align to TRBD2. Unmatched junction bases numbered 20, after V lost 0 bases and J lost 1 base. This CDR3 region has 21 residues. The germline CDR1 and CDR2 sequences are DFQATT and SNEGSKA (reference sequence). The CDR3 loop is CSARDRRVSGSPSESYNEQFF. Incomplete CDR3 DNA: TGCAGTGCTAGAGATCGACGGGTCAGCGGGAGCCCGTCTGAATCCTACAATGAG.

This clone was recorded at least ten times. The read is 3 residues too short to cover the CDR3 end, so that end is filled in from the germline J gene. This chain connects TRBV2 to TRBJ2-1; TRBD2 aligns across 12 bases. Trimming took 3 bases from V and 4 from J; bases not matched to a gene: 10. Germline lookup yields CDR1 SNHLY and CDR2 FYNNEI. The CDR3 spans 18 residues. The CDR3 DNA, read in part, is TGTGCCAGCAGTGAGGGGCTAGCGGGAGGGCCCCGGTACAATGAG. As protein: CASSEGLAGGPRYNE. The CDR3 in its entirety is CASSEGLAGGPRYNEQFF.

This clone was recorded many times. The CDR3 end falls 3 residues outside the read, so it is completed with the germline J gene. The chain carries TRBV20-1 and TRBJ2-7, with 9 bases identical to TRBD2. The CDR3 loop spans 13 amino acids. Losses at the gene ends were 3 bases for V and 3 bases for J; bases not matched to a gene: 3. Germline CDR1 DFQATT, CDR2 SNEGSKA (reference sequence). The CDR3 DNA, read in part, is TGCAGTGCTAGGCGGGAGGGTCGCTACGAG. Translation gives CSARREGRYE. The CDR3 in its entirety is CSARREGRYEQYF.

This clone was seen many times. The read terminates 3 residues ahead of where the CDR3 ends, so the germline J gene completes it. The V gene is TRBV19, the J gene TRBJ2-7; 9 nucleotides agree with TRBD1. The junction had 10 bases not matched to a gene; V was cut back by 3 bases and J by 4 bases. The CDR3 has 16 residues. Germline values: CDR1 LNHDA, CDR2 SQIVND (reference sequence). The CDR3 loop reads CASSILGQGGEYEQYF. CDR3 DNA (partial): TGTGCCAGTAGTATCTTGGGACAGGGAGGGGAGTACGAG.

This clone showed up many times. The observed sequence ends 3 residues before the CDR3 terminus, with the missing tail filled in from the germline J gene. The chain combines TRBV18 with TRBJ2-7; the D is unclear. The V gene's germline CDR1 is KGHSH and CDR2 LQKENI. The CDR3 loop spans 13 amino acids. V gave up 3 bases and J gave up 6 bases, with 12 bases separating them. CDR3 DNA, as far as it was read: TGTGCCAGCTCACCCCTGTCCGAAGGCGAG. It codes for CASSPLSEGE. The CDR3 as a whole reads CASSPLSEGEQYF.

This clone was seen a handful of times. Sequencing ends 3 residues short of the CDR3 end; the germline J gene provides the rest. The gene calls are TRBV18 and TRBJ2-7; the D is unclear. V dropped 3 bases and J dropped 3 bases, with 6 bases sitting between them. CDR1 is KGHSH and CDR2 is LQKENI in the germline V gene. The CDR3 contains 12 residues. The CDR3 spells CASSPNIYEQYF. The sequenced CDR3 bases are TGTGCCAGCTCACCGAACATCTACGAG.

This clone was recorded many times. The read stops 3 residues short of the end of the CDR3; the missing end is completed from the germline J gene. The gene calls are TRBV7-8 and TRBJ1-5; possible D gene TRBD1, 6 bases. Looked up from germline, CDR1 is SGHVS and CDR2 is FQNEAQ. This CDR3 has 16 residues. Between the trimmed V and J ends, which lost 5 bases and 6 bases, there was a span of 20 bases. The CDR3 protein is CASSGTWGRGGQPQHF. The part of the CDR3 DNA that was read is TGTGCCAGCAGCGGAACCTGGGGCAGGGGCGGTCAGCCC. Full variable domain (outside the CDR3, taken from reference TRBV7-8 and TRBJ1-5): GAGVSQSPRYKVAKRGQDVALRCDPISGHVSLFWYQQALGQGPEFLTYFQNEAQLDKSGLPSDRFFAERPEGSVSTLKIQRTQQEDSAVYLCASSGTWGRGGQPQHFGDGTRLSIL.

The sample holds many counts of this clone. The sequence runs out 3 residues before the end of the CDR3; the remainder is reconstructed from the germline J gene. The V gene is TRBV29-1, the J gene TRBJ1-1, with TRBD1 identical over 10 bases. The CDR3 is made up of 13 amino acids. In germline, CDR1 is SQVTM, CDR2 ANQGSEA. With 7 bases clipped from V and 3 bases from J, the junction kept 5 bases outside the gene matches. The sequenced CDR3 bases are TGCAGCGCTACCGGGACAGGGGACACTGAA. It is translated as CSATGTGDTE. The whole CDR3 reads CSATGTGDTEAFF.

This clone has at least ten counts. The missing CDR3 end, 3 residues past where the read stops, is filled in from the germline J gene. The rearrangement uses TRBV10-1 and TRBJ2-1; D perhaps matches TRBD1 (8 bases). The CDR3 has 15 residues. Germline assignment: CDR1 WNHNN and CDR2 SYGVQD (reference sequence). V dropped 5 bases and J dropped 9 bases, with 20 bases sitting between them. CDR3 sequence reads: CASSIGQGGRGEQFF. Incomplete CDR3 DNA: TGCGCCAGCAGTATCGGACAGGGAGGGCGAGGTGAG.

This clone appeared many times. The sequenced fragment ends 3 residues before the CDR3 boundary, so the rest is inferred from the germline J gene. The chain joins TRBV19 to TRBJ2-1, with TRBD2 matching over 8 bases. The CDR3 spans 14 residues. Germline loops: CDR1 LNHDA, CDR2 SQIVND (reference sequence). With 7 bases clipped from V and 0 bases from J, the junction kept 2 bases outside the gene matches. The sequenced CDR3 bases are TGTGCCAGTACGGCGGGGGGCTCCTACAATGAG. It encodes CASTAGGSYNE. In full, the CDR3 reads CASTAGGSYNEQFF.

This clone was detected ten times or more. Sequencing ends 3 residues short of the CDR3 end; the germline J gene provides the rest. The J gene is TRBJ2-3, the V gene TRBV5-1; 7 bases are shared with TRBD1. Trimming took 2 bases from V and 0 from J; bases not matched to a gene: 12. The CDR3 runs 18 residues. Germline CDR1 reads SGHRS; CDR2 reads YFSETQ. The covered CDR3 bases are TGCGCCAGCAGCTTACATACACCGACAGGGACGAGCACAGATACG. Translating it yields CASSLHTPTGTSTDT. The complete CDR3 sequence is CASSLHTPTGTSTDTQYF.